The clone carrying this TCR beta chain appeared many times. The data are from a study of T-cell reconstitution after alpha-beta-depleted transplantation in children. The CDR3 is made up of 14 amino acids. The V and J ends lost 5 bases and 0 bases respectively, with 8 bases between them. Germline V gene sequence: CDR1 SEHNR, CDR2 FQNEAQ (reference sequence). During its preparation, the TCRbeta library received unique molecular identifiers. TCRdb re-derived calls from the PCR reads in MiXCR, one entry per CDR3 protein. There are fewer than 550,000 distinct CDR3 sequences in the sample; more than 9% occur only once, and just over 2% lies in the top ten.

The genes are TRBV7-9 and TRBJ2-4; D remains ambiguous. The origin of this receptor is a child aged 2 to 9 with inherited bone marrow failure, due to receive a stem cell transplant. Source: PBMCs, taken before TCRalphabeta/CD19-depleted stem cell transplant. The CDR3 reads CASSNPLAKNIQYF. The CDR3 region has the DNA TGTGCCAGCAGCAATCCCTTAGCCAAAAACATTCAGTACTTC.